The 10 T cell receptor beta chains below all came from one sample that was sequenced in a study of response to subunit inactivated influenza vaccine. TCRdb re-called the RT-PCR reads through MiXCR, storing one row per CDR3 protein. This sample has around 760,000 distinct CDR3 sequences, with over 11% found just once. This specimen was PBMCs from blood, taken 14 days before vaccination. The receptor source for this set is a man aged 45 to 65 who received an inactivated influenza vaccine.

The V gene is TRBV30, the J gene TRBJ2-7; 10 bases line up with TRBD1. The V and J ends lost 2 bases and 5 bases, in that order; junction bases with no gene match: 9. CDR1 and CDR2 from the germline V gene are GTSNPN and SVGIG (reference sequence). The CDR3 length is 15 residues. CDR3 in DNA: TGTGCCTGGAGTTACCGGGACAGGGGTCGCCACGAGCAGTACTTC. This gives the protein CAWSYRDRGRHEQYF.

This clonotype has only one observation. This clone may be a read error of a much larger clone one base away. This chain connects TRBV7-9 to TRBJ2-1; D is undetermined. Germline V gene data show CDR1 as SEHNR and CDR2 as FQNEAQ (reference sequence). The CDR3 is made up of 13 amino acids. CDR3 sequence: CASSLQYPTEQCF. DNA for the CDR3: TGTGCCAGCAGCTTACAATACCCCACTGAGCAGTGCTTC.

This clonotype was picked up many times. This chain's CDR3 is CASSLAGAYGYTF. Written as DNA, the CDR3 is TGTGCCAGCAGTTTAGCGGGGGCCTATGGCTACACCTTC. The chain uses TRBV12-3 or TRBV12-4 and TRBJ1-2, with a weak D call TRBD1 (6 bases). The CDR3 covers 13 residues. Trimming took off 0 bases at V and 4 bases at J, with 6 bases between the two ends.

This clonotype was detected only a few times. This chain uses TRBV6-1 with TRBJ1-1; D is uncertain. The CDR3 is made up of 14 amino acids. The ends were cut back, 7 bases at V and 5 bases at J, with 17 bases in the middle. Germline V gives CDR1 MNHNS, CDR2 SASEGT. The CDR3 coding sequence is TGTGCCAGCAAAGGCGCCCGAGGGAGGACTGAAGCTTTCTTT. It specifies CASKGARGRTEAFF.

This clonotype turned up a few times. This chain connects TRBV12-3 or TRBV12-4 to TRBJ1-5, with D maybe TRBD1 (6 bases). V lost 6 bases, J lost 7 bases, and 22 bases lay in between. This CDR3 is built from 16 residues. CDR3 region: CASRPWGAGVGQPQHF. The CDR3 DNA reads TGTGCCAGCAGACCCTGGGGGGCAGGAGTAGGACAGCCCCAGCATTTT.

The chain's CDR3 is CASSPDWAGDYNEQFF. CDR3 coding DNA: TGTGCCAGCAGCCCCGACTGGGCGGGAGATTACAATGAGCAGTTCTTC. The chain recombines TRBV11-3 with TRBJ2-1; the match to TRBD2 covers 7 bases. The CDR3 has 16 residues. After removal of 5 bases from V and 4 bases from J, the junction contained 11 bases not matched to a gene. Germline values: CDR1 SGHNT, CDR2 YENEEA. The entire variable domain, with the rest obtained from reference TRBV11-3 and TRBJ2-1, is as follows: EAGVVQSPRYKIIEKKQPVAFWCNPISGHNTLYWYLQNLGQGPELLIRYENEEAVDDSQLPKDRFSAERLKGVDSTLKIQPAELGDSAVYLCASSPDWAGDYNEQFFGPGTRLTVL.

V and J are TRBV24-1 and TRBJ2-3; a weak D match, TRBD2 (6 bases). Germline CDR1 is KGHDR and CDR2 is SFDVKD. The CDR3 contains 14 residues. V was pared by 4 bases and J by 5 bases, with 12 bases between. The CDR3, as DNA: TGTGCCACCAGTGAGCGGGGACGGGGAGATACGCAGTATTTT. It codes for CATSERGRGDTQYF.

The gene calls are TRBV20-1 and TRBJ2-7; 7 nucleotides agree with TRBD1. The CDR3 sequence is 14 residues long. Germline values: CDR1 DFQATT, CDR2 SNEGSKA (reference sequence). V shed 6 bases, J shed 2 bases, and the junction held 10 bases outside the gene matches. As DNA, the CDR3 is TGCAGTGCCGCAACCGGGACAGCGACCTACGAGCAGTACTTC. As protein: CSAATGTATYEQYF.

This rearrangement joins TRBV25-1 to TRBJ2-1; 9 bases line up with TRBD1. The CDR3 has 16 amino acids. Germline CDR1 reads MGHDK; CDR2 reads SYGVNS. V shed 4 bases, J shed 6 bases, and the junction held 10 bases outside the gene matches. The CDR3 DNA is TGTGCCAGCAGTGCGCCGGGACAGGGTCGTCTCAATGAGCAGTTCTTC. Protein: CASSAPGQGRLNEQFF. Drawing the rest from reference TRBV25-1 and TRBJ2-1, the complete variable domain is EADIYQTPRYLVIGTGKKITLECSQTMGHDKMYWYQQDPGMELHLIHYSYGVNSTEKGDLSSESTVSRIRTEHFPLTLESARPSHTSQYLCASSAPGQGRLNEQFFGPGTRLTVL.

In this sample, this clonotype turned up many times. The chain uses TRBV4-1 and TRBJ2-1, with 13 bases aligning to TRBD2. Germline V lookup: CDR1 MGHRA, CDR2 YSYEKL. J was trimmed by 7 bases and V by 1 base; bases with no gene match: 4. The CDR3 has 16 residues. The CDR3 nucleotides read TGCGCCAGCAGCCAAGCGAGACTAGCGGGAGGTAATGAGCAGTTCTTC. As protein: CASSQARLAGGNEQFF.